The sequence of this TCR beta chain was determined in a study of molecular identifiers for immune sequencing clone quantification. Trimming stripped 0 bases from V and 6 bases from J, with 10 bases between. The CDR3 has 14 residues. TCRdb itself ran the PCR reads through MiXCR, one entry per CDR3 protein. Of about 8,300 distinct CDR3 sequences listed, about 30% are singletons. Findings and caveats of the study: Sizes of clones that are highly expanded could be underestimated (if identical TCR molecules share a barcode). Clones above 20 RNA copies held over 99% of effector molecules, under 1% in naive cells. Among one million naive cells, spiked Jurkat TCR RNA from a single cell was reportedly detectable.

This clonotype was seen more than once but under ten times. What it binds is not known. V and J are TRBV12-3 or TRBV12-4 and TRBJ2-3; D is unclear. Input material: naive CD8+ T cells from blood, with Jurkat cell RNA spiked in. This sample's subset: FACS-sorted CD8+CD4-CCR7+CD45RA+ naive T cells. The source of this sequence is a human donor in good health. Some libraries in this study had Jurkat cell RNA spiked in. The CDR3 loop reads CASSLAVWRDTQYF. DNA of the CDR3: TGTGCCAGCAGTTTAGCGGTCTGGCGGGATACGCAGTATTTT.